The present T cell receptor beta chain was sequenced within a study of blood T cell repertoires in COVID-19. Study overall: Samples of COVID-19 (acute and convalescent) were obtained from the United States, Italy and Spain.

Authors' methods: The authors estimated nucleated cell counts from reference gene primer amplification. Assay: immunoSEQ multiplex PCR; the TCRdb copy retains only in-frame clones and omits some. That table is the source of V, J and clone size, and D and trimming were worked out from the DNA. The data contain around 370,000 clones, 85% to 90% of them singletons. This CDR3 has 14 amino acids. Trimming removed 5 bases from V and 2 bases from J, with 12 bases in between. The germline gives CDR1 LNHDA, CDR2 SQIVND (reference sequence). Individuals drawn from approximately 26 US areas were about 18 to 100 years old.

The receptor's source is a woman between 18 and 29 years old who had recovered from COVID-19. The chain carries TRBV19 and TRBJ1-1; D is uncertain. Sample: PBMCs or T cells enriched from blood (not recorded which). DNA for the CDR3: TGTGCCAGTAGTGCCGAGAGGGCAAACACTGAAGCTTTCTTT. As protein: CASSAERANTEAFF.